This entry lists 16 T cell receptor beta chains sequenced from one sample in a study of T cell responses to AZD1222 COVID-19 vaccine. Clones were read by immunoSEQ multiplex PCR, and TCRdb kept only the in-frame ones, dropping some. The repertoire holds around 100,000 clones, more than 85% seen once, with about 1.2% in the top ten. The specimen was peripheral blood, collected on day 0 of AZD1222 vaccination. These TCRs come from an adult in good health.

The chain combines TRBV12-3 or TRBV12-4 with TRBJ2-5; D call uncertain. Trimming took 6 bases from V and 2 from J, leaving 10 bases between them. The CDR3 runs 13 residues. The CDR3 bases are TGTGCCAGCAGGCGTCCGGGTCAAGAGACCCAGTACTTC. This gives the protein CASRRPGQETQYF.

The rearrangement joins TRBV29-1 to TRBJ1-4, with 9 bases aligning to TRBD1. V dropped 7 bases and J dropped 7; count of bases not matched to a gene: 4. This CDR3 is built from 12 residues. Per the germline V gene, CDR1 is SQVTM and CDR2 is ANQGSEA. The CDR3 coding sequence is TGCAGCGGTGGGGACAGGGCTGAAAAACTGTTTTTT. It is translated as CSGGDRAEKLFF.

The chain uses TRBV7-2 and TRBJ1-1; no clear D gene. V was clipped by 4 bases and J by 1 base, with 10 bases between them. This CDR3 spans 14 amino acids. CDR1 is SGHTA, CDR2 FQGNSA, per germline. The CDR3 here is CASSSRLGNTEAFF. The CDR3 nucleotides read TGTGCCAGCAGCTCCCGGTTAGGGAACACTGAAGCTTTCTTT.

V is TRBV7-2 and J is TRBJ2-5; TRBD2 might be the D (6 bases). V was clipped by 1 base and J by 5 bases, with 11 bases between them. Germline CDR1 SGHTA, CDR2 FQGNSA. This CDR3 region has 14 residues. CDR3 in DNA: TGTGCCAGCAGCTTAGGCGGGGCAGTGGAGACCCAGTACTTC. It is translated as CASSLGGAVETQYF.

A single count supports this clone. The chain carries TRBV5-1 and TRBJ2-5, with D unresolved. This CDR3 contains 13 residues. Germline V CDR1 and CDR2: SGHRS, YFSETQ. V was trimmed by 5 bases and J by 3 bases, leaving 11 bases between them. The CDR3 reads CASSWIREETQYF. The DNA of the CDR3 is TGCGCCAGCAGTTGGATTCGGGAAGAGACCCAGTACTTC.

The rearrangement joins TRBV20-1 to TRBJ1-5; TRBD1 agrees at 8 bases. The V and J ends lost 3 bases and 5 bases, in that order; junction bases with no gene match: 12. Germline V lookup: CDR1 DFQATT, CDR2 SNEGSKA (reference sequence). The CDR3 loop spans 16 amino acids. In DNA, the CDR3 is TGCAGTGCTAGTCGCGAACAGGGGGAGTTTGATCAGCCCCAGCATTTT. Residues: CSASREQGEFDQPQHF.

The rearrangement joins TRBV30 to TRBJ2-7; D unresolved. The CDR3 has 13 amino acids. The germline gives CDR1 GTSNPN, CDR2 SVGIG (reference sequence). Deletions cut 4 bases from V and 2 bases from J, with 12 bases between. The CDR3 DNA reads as TGTGCCTGGAAACCCCACAGAACCTACGAGCAGTACTTC. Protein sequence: CAWKPHRTYEQYF.

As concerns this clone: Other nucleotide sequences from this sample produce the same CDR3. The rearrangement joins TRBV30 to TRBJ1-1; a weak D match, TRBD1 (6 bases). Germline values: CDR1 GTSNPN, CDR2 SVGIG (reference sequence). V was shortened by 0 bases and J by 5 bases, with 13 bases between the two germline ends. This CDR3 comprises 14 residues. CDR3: CAWSVRGRGTEAFF. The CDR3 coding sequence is TGTGCCTGGAGTGTACGGGGCAGGGGTACTGAAGCTTTCTTT.

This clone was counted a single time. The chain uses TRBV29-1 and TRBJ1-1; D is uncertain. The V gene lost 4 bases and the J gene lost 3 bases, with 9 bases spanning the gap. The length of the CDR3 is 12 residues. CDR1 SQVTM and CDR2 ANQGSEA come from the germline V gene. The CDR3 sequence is CSVVARDTEAFF. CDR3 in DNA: TGCAGCGTTGTAGCCAGAGACACTGAAGCTTTCTTT.

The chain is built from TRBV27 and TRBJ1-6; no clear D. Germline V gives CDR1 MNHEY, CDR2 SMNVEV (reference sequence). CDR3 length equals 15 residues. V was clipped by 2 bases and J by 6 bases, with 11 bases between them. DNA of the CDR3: TGTGCCAGCAGTTTAAGGGCTGGGGTTAATTCACCCCTCCACTTT. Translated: CASSLRAGVNSPLHF.

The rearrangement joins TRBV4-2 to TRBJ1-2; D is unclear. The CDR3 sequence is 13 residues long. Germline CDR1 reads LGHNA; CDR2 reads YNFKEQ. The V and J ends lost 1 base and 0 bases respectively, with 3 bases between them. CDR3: CASSQGANYGYTF. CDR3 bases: TGTGCCAGCAGCCAAGGGGCTAACTATGGCTACACCTTC.

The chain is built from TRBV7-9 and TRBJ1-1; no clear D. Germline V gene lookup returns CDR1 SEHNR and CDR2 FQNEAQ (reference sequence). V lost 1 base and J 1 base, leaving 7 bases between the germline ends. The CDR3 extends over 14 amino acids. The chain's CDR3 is CASSLGIENTEAFF. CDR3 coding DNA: TGTGCCAGCAGCTTAGGGATCGAGAACACTGAAGCTTTCTTT. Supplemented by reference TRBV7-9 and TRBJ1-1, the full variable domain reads DTGVSQNPRHKITKRGQNVTFRCDPISEHNRLYWYRQTLGQGPEFLTYFQNEAQLEKSRLLSDRFSAERPKGSFSTLEIQRTEQGDSAMYLCASSLGIENTEAFFGQGTRLTVV.

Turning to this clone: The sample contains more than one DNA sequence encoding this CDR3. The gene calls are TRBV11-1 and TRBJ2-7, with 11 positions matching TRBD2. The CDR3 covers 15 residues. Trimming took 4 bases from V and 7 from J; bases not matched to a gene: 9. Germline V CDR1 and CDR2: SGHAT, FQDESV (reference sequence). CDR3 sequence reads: CASSSEGLAAVEQYF. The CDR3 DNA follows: TGTGCCAGCAGCTCCGAGGGACTAGCGGCCGTTGAGCAGTACTTC. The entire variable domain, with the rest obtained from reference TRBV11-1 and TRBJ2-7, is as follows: EAEVAQSPRYKITEKSQAVAFWCDPISGHATLYWYRQILGQGPELLVQFQDESVVDDSQLPKDRFSAERLKGVDSTLKIQPAELGDSAMYLCASSSEGLAAVEQYFGPGTRLTVT.

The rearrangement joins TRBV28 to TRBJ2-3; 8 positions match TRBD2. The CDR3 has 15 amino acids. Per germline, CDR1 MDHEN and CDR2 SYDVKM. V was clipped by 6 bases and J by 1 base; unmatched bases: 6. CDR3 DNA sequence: TGTGCCAGCAGGTCCGGGGGGGGCCGCACAGATACGCAGTATTTT. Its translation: CASRSGGGRTDTQYF.

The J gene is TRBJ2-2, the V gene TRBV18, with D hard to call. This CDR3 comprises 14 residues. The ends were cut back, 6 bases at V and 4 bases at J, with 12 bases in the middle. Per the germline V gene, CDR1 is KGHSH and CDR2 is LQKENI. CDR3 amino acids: CASSPIPRTGELFF. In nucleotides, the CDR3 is TGTGCCAGCTCCCCAATTCCCCGCACCGGGGAGCTGTTTTTT.

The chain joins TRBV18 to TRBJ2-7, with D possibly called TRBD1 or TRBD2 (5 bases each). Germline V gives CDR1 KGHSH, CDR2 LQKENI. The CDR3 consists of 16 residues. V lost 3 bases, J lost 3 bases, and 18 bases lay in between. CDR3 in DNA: TGTGCCAGCTCACCTTGGTTGTACGGGGCCGGCTACGAGCAGTACTTC. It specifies CASSPWLYGAGYEQYF.